This passage covers 26 T cell receptor beta chains from one sample sequenced in a study of neurological immune-mediated disorders. TCRdb redid the calling of the 5' RACE reads with MiXCR, one entry per CDR3 protein. The sample lists 45,000 to 65,000 distinct CDR3 sequences; around 3.5% were seen once. The sequenced sample was PBMCs. These receptors were collected from a man aged 35 to 55 with multiple sclerosis.

This clonotype was counted ten times or more. The chain carries TRBV29-1 and TRBJ1-4; 7 nucleotides match TRBD1. Germline V gene sequence: CDR1 SQVTM, CDR2 ANQGSEA. The CDR3 has 13 residues. The V gene end was trimmed by 6 bases and the J gene end by 8 bases; junction bases not matched to a gene: 9. In DNA, the CDR3 is TGCAGCGTGAGGGACAGCCGAGGGGAAAAACTGTTTTTT. The encoded protein is CSVRDSRGEKLFF. Filled out from reference TRBV29-1 and TRBJ1-4, the complete variable domain reads SAVISQKPSRDICQRGTSLTIQCQVDSQVTMMFWYRQQPGQSLTLIATANQGSEATYESGFVIDKFPISRPNLTFSTLTVSNMSPEDSSIYLCSVRDSRGEKLFFGSGTQLSVL.

This clonotype was counted many times. The chain recombines TRBV5-1 with TRBJ2-1; TRBD1 matches at 9 bases. The germline CDR1 and CDR2 sequences are SGHRS and YFSETQ. V was pared by 3 bases and J by 8 bases, with 6 bases of the junction left unmatched. CDR3 length: 14 residues. The CDR3: CASSSGTGRYEQFF. The DNA of the CDR3 is TGCGCCAGCAGCTCCGGGACAGGGAGGTATGAGCAGTTCTTC.

This clonotype was recorded at least ten times. This chain uses TRBV19 with TRBJ1-1; D is unresolved. V was clipped by 4 bases and J by 10 bases, with 10 bases between them. Germline V gives CDR1 LNHDA, CDR2 SQIVND (reference sequence). The CDR3 is 11 amino acids. Here the CDR3 DNA reads TGTGCCAGTAGTAGGCCTCCTAGAGCTTTCTTT. This encodes CASSRPPRAFF.

The sample holds many counts of this clonotype. V is TRBV7-2 and J is TRBJ2-3; 8 bases align to TRBD2. Trimming cost V 3 bases and J 4 bases; bases outside gene matches: 9. Germline CDR1 reads SGHTA; CDR2 reads FQGNSA. This CDR3 contains 16 residues. This CDR3 is CASSFTTLAAADTQYF. CDR3 coding DNA: TGTGCCAGCAGCTTCACGACACTAGCGGCGGCAGATACGCAGTATTTT.

This clonotype was observed at least ten times. The rearrangement uses TRBV5-1 and TRBJ2-5; 15 bases align to TRBD2. This CDR3 has 17 amino acids. Unmatched junction bases numbered 7, after V lost 4 bases and J lost 3 bases. Germline V gene lookup returns CDR1 SGHRS and CDR2 YFSETQ. CDR3 sequence: CASSAGLAGGPEETQYF. The CDR3, as DNA: TGCGCCAGCAGCGCCGGACTAGCGGGGGGGCCGGAAGAGACCCAGTACTTC.

This clonotype has ten or more counts. The chain combines TRBV7-9 with TRBJ1-5, with D possibly being TRBD1 (6 bases). This CDR3 spans 13 amino acids. V lost 8 bases and J 4 bases, leaving 12 bases between the germline ends. CDR1 SEHNR and CDR2 FQNEAQ come from the germline V gene (reference sequence). CDR3 region: CASGGTINQPQHF. The CDR3 nucleotides read TGTGCCAGCGGAGGGACAATAAATCAGCCCCAGCATTTT.

This clonotype was found many times. The junction and the germline gene differ at one end; a read error may be behind it. The chain carries TRBV7-2 and TRBJ1-5, with a weak D call TRBD1 (5 bases). The germline CDR1 and CDR2 sequences are SGHTA and FQGNSA. The CDR3 length is 14 residues. CDR3 coding DNA: TGTGCCAGCAGCTTCCAGGGTCTCGCCCAGCCCCAGAATTTT. Its translation is CASSFQGLAQPQNF. The complete variable domain, with remaining parts taken from reference TRBV7-2 and TRBJ1-5, reads GAGVSQSPSNKVTEKGKDVELRCDPISGHTALYWYRQSLGQGLEFLIYFQGNSAPDKSGLPSDRFSAERTGGSVSTLTIQRTQQEDSAVYLCASSFQGLAQPQNFGDGTRLSIL.

The table lists this clonotype with many counts. The gene calls are TRBV7-9 and TRBJ1-4, with D possibly TRBD1 on 5 matching bases. Germline assignment: CDR1 SEHNR and CDR2 FQNEAQ (reference sequence). Trimming removed 2 bases at V and 7 bases at J, with 14 bases between. CDR3 length equals 15 residues. CDR3 DNA sequence: TGTGCCAGCAGCTTAAACCCAGGGACGGGTGAAAAACTGTTTTTT. Translating it yields CASSLNPGTGEKLFF.

The sample holds many counts of this clonotype. An end of the junction differs from the germline gene, which may be a read error. This sequence joins TRBV12-3 or TRBV12-4 and TRBJ1-6, with 8 bases identical to TRBD1. This CDR3 is 15 amino acids long. CDR3 nucleotide sequence: TGTGCCAGCACTCCTACCGGGACAGGAGGCTCACCCCTCAACTTT. Its translation: CASTPTGTGGSPLNF.

This clonotype was counted at least ten times. The CDR3 DNA is TGTGCCAGCAGCCGACACATGGCGGGGGGGAACACCGGGGAGCTGTTTTTT. This gives the protein CASSRHMAGGNTGELFF. The chain has TRBV3-1 and TRBJ2-2; 8 bases are a match to TRBD2. V shed 4 bases, J shed 1 base, and the junction held 8 bases outside the gene matches. The V gene's germline CDR1 is LGHDT and CDR2 YNNKEL (reference sequence). CDR3 length: 17 amino acids.

This clonotype was observed at least ten times. V usage is TRBV20-1 and J usage is TRBJ2-1; 11 nucleotides align to TRBD2. The germline CDR1 and CDR2 sequences are DFQATT and SNEGSKA (reference sequence). This CDR3 has 17 residues. J lost 3 bases, V lost 5 bases, and 12 bases had no gene match. CDR3 nucleotide sequence: TGCAGTGCTCCGAACTTAGCGGGGGGGTTGAACTACAATGAGCAGTTCTTC. Protein sequence: CSAPNLAGGLNYNEQFF.

The chain couples TRBV30 to TRBJ2-1; 10 positions agree with TRBD1. This CDR3 is built from 16 residues. The germline V gene encodes CDR1 GTSNPN and CDR2 SVGIG (reference sequence). J was trimmed by 4 bases and V by 4 bases; bases with no gene match: 10. CDR3 protein: CAWKDNDRGLYNEQFF. CDR3 sequence (DNA): TGTGCCTGGAAAGACAACGACAGGGGGCTTTACAATGAGCAGTTCTTC.

This clonotype was found many times. The chain combines TRBV28 with TRBJ1-5, with D possibly being TRBD1 (5 bases). Germline V gene data show CDR1 as MDHEN and CDR2 as SYDVKM. V lost 6 bases, J lost 5 bases, and 11 bases lay in between. The CDR3 has 13 residues. CDR3 bases: TGTGCCAGCAGCAGGGACCGAGATCAGCCCCAGCATTTT. Its translation: CASSRDRDQPQHF.

This clonotype was seen repeatedly, ten times or more. The CDR3 reads CASSSLGQGASYNEQFF. The DNA of the CDR3 is TGTGCCAGCAGTTCCCTAGGACAGGGCGCATCCTACAATGAGCAGTTCTTC. The chain links TRBV27 to TRBJ2-1, with TRBD1 identical over 8 bases. The CDR3 is made up of 17 amino acids. V was pared by 4 bases and J by 1 base, with 9 bases of the junction left unmatched. Germline lookup yields CDR1 MNHEY and CDR2 SMNVEV (reference sequence).

This clonotype was observed a handful of times. The chain links TRBV20-1 to TRBJ2-7; 8 bases line up with TRBD2. The CDR3 has 13 residues. The V gene's germline CDR1 is DFQATT and CDR2 SNEGSKA (reference sequence). Losses at the gene ends were 2 bases for V and 2 bases for J; bases not matched to a gene: 2. The CDR3 here is CSARLAGTYEQYF. The CDR3 DNA sequence: TGCAGTGCTAGACTAGCGGGTACCTACGAGCAGTACTTC.

This clonotype was counted at least ten times. This chain joins TRBV20-1 and TRBJ2-5; a possible D gene is TRBD2 (7 bases). The V end lost 1 base, the J end lost 5 bases, and 23 bases lay between the germline ends. The CDR3 runs 17 residues. Germline V gene lookup returns CDR1 DFQATT and CDR2 SNEGSKA (reference sequence). CDR3 region: CSARVFSRAWGGETQYF. The CDR3 nucleotides read TGCAGTGCTAGAGTTTTTTCCCGGGCCTGGGGGGGCGAGACCCAGTACTTC.

On this clonotype itself: A much larger clone lies a single base off, so this may be a read error. J is TRBJ2-3 and V is TRBV10-3; D might be TRBD1 (5 bases). The ends were cut back, 0 bases at V and 3 bases at J, with 10 bases in the middle. The CDR3 contains 15 residues. Germline values: CDR1 ENHRY, CDR2 SYGVKD. The chain's CDR3 is CAISESGKGTDTQYF. CDR3 sequence (DNA): TGTGCCATCAGTGAGTCTGGAAAGGGGACAGATACGCAGTATTTT.

The table lists this clonotype with a few counts. The chain employs TRBV5-1 and TRBJ1-1; TRBD1 might be the D (5 bases). Germline CDR1 is SGHRS and CDR2 is YFSETQ. CDR3 length: 16 amino acids. V lost 4 bases, J lost 4 bases, and 20 bases lay in between. CDR3 sequence (DNA): TGCGCCAGCAGCGGACCAAGAGGGGTCCTGGGCACTGAAGCTTTCTTT. The encoded protein is CASSGPRGVLGTEAFF.

This clonotype was seen repeatedly, ten times or more. The V call is TRBV7-8, the J call TRBJ1-2; D gene uncertain. CDR1 and CDR2 (germline): SGHVS, FQNEAQ. The CDR3 contains 15 residues. Between the trimmed V and J ends, which lost 1 base and 6 bases, there was a span of 15 bases. CDR3 sequence: CASSLVTAGLDGYTF. CDR3 DNA sequence: TGTGCCAGCAGCTTAGTAACGGCCGGTCTCGATGGCTACACCTTC.

This clonotype has ten or more counts. In nucleotides, the CDR3 is TGTGCCAGCATACCAGGATCTTGGTTGCTGAGGGACACCGGGGAGCTGTTTTTT. This translates into CASIPGSWLLRDTGELFF. This sequence joins TRBV12-3 or TRBV12-4 and TRBJ2-2, with D maybe TRBD2 (5 bases). This CDR3 contains 18 residues. Trimming pared 7 bases from V and 3 bases from J, leaving 24 bases between.

This clonotype was observed many times. The chain is built from TRBV5-1 and TRBJ2-7; either TRBD1 or TRBD2 may fit D (7 bases each). The CDR3 has 16 amino acids. Germline CDR1 SGHRS, CDR2 YFSETQ. Trimming took 4 bases from V and 2 from J, leaving 19 bases between them. The CDR3 sequence is CASSPGRDRQTYEQYF. The DNA of the CDR3 is TGCGCCAGCAGCCCAGGGAGGGACAGACAAACCTACGAGCAGTACTTC.

This clonotype was observed at least ten times. Here the CDR3 reads CASSQRTGVLSGNTIYF. The DNA for the CDR3 is TGCGCCAGCAGCCAACGGACAGGGGTCCTCTCTGGAAACACCATATATTTT. V gene TRBV4-1 combines with J gene TRBJ1-3; TRBD1 matches at 9 bases. After removal of 2 bases from V and 0 bases from J, the junction contained 5 bases not matched to a gene. This CDR3 region has 17 residues. CDR1 MGHRA and CDR2 YSYEKL come from the germline V gene.

This clonotype has at least ten counts. The chain has TRBV15 and TRBJ2-3; 8 bases agree with TRBD2. After removal of 1 base from V and 2 bases from J, the junction contained 2 bases not matched to a gene. The CDR3 length is 15 residues. Germline values: CDR1 LNHNV, CDR2 YYDKDF (reference sequence). CDR3 sequence reads: CATSRAGGPTDTQYF. The DNA for the CDR3 is TGTGCCACCAGCAGAGCGGGGGGGCCCACAGATACGCAGTATTTT.

This clonotype showed up many times. CDR3 bases: TGTGCCAGCAGTTCACGACCAAGTGGGGACTCCTATAATTCACCCCTCCACTTT. This encodes CASSSRPSGDSYNSPLHF. The genes are TRBV6-5 and TRBJ1-6; D unresolved. Germline CDR1 is MNHEY and CDR2 is SVGAGI. V was trimmed by 4 bases and J by 0 bases, leaving 16 bases between them. The CDR3 consists of 18 residues.

This clonotype came up many times. The V and J genes are TRBV20-1 and TRBJ2-7, with 7 bases aligning to TRBD2. Germline V gene sequence: CDR1 DFQATT, CDR2 SNEGSKA (reference sequence). This CDR3 is 13 amino acids long. J gave up 3 bases and V 0 bases, and 2 bases lay outside the gene matches. CDR3 coding DNA: TGCAGTGCTAGAGATGGCGGGGGCTACGAGCAGTACTTC. Its protein is CSARDGGGYEQYF.

This clonotype came up many times. The V gene is TRBV5-1, the J gene TRBJ2-7, with D perhaps given as TRBD1 or TRBD2 (5 bases each). CDR1 SGHRS and CDR2 YFSETQ come from the germline V gene. Trimming took off 5 bases at V and 1 base at J, with 19 bases between the two ends. The CDR3 loop spans 16 amino acids. The CDR3 spells CASRRGERAQSYEQYF. CDR3 in DNA: TGCGCCAGCAGACGAGGGGAAAGAGCCCAATCCTACGAGCAGTACTTC.